The 16 T cell receptor beta chains given below trace back to one sample, sequenced in a study of CD8+CD57+ T cells in acquired aplastic anemia. Genomic DNA was employed as the template in profiling TCR beta VDJ and CDR3. A single record per CDR3 protein comes from TCRdb applying MiXCR to the reads. Among about 290,000 distinct CDR3 sequences listed, 50% to 65% were seen once. All patients picked for sequencing had shown, by flow cytometry, an expansion of CD8+CD57+ cells. Sequencing was done on a sample of sorted CD4+, CD8+, or CD8+CD57+ T cells (not recorded which) from PBMCs. The receptors come from a human donor with aplastic anemia.

V gene TRBV24-1 combines with J gene TRBJ2-6; D remains unclear. The CDR3 runs to 14 residues. Germline V CDR1 and CDR2: KGHDR, SFDVKD. V lost 5 bases, J lost 0 bases, and 4 bases lay in between. CDR3 DNA: TGTGCCACCAGTGGGGCCTCTGGGGCCAACGTCCTGACTTTC. This codes for CATSGASGANVLTF.

Many counts were recorded for this clonotype. The V call is TRBV6-1, the J call TRBJ1-2, with no clear D. Germline CDR1 and CDR2: MNHNS and SASEGT. The V end lost 3 bases, the J end lost 5 bases, and 13 bases lay between the germline ends. CDR3 length equals 14 residues. The CDR3 DNA is TGTGCCAGCAGTGAGGGCGGGTCGAGGTATGGCTACACCTTC. Amino acids: CASSEGGSRYGYTF.

Of note for this clonotype: Here the CDR3 omits its conserved ending phenylalanine or tryptophan, so a read error is the likely source. Because the CDR3's place on the DNA is in doubt, the DNA is left out and the CDR3 is given as listed by TCRdb. The chain recombines TRBV7-9 with TRBJ1-1. Inclusive of both ends, the CDR3 amounts to 12 amino acids. Germline lookup yields CDR1 SEHNR and CDR2 FQNEAQ (reference sequence). CDR3 amino acids: CASSRDLGGSFS.

The rearrangement links TRBV2 to TRBJ1-2, with D unclear. Germline V lookup: CDR1 SNHLY, CDR2 FYNNEI. The CDR3 has 14 residues. Trimming shortened V by 6 bases and J by 7 bases, and 18 bases separated the two germline ends. The DNA of the CDR3 is TGTGCCAGCAGGGCGGGCCCTCGAGCGGGTGGCTACACCTTC. Its translation is CASRAGPRAGGYTF.

As to this clonotype: One end of the junction varies from germline; a read error may be responsible. The chain has TRBV7-7 and TRBJ2-3, with D possibly being TRBD1 or TRBD2 (6 bases each). Per germline, CDR1 SSHAT and CDR2 FNYEAQ (reference sequence). The CDR3 sequence is 15 residues long. This chain's CDR3 is CASSPYPGARDTQYF. The CDR3 nucleotides are TGTGCTAGCAGCCCATACCCGGGGGCGCGGGATACGCAGTATTTT.

Here the CDR3 reads CSARSSSGLNTEAFF. Written as DNA, the CDR3 is TGCAGTGCTAGGAGTTCGTCGGGGCTAAACACTGAAGCTTTCTTT. This sequence joins TRBV20-1 and TRBJ1-1, with a possible D match to TRBD1 (5 bases). Trimming shortened V by 3 bases and J by 2 bases, and 16 bases separated the two germline ends. In germline, CDR1 is DFQATT, CDR2 SNEGSKA (reference sequence). The CDR3 spans 15 residues.

The chain employs TRBV7-9 and TRBJ1-6, with D perhaps matching TRBD1 (6 bases). CDR1 and CDR2 from the germline V gene are SEHNR and FQNEAQ (reference sequence). V was clipped by 6 bases and J by 0 bases, with 18 bases between them. The CDR3 extends over 18 amino acids. CDR3 sequence reads: CASSLGGGVSSYNSPLHF. The CDR3 DNA is TGTGCCAGCAGTCTAGGGGGGGGCGTGAGCTCCTATAATTCACCCCTCCACTTT.

DNA for the CDR3: TGCGCCAGCAGCTCCTTGGGACAGGAAAATGAAAAACTGTTTTTT. Protein product: CASSSLGQENEKLFF. The chain is built from TRBV5-1 and TRBJ1-4; TRBD1 aligns across 8 bases. The CDR3 covers 15 residues. Germline values: CDR1 SGHRS, CDR2 YFSETQ. Trimming took 3 bases from V and 5 from J; bases not matched to a gene: 6.

J is TRBJ1-2 and V is TRBV7-9, with a weak D call TRBD1 (6 bases). The CDR3 is 13 residues long. Germline CDR1 SEHNR, CDR2 FQNEAQ (reference sequence). With 4 bases removed from V and 7 bases from J, the gap between germline ends came to 13 bases. The CDR3 DNA follows: TGTGCCAGCAGCTACGACCGGGGGCTTGGCTACACCTTC. This gives the protein CASSYDRGLGYTF.

This clonotype was detected only once. The chain has TRBV2 and TRBJ2-7; 8 bases align to TRBD2. Germline-derived CDR1 and CDR2 are SNHLY and FYNNEI. This CDR3 is 14 amino acids long. V gave up 5 bases and J gave up 6 bases; unmatched junction bases: 9. The DNA for the CDR3 is TGTGCCAGCAGTTATACTGGACGGGGGGGCGAGCAGTACTTC. Residues: CASSYTGRGGEQYF.

CDR3 nucleotide sequence: TGCAGCGTTGGTGTGGGGAGTTCTACAGATACGCAGTATTTT. Its translation: CSVGVGSSTDTQYF. The chain carries TRBV29-1 and TRBJ2-3; a weak D match, TRBD2 (5 bases). Germline CDR1 is SQVTM and CDR2 is ANQGSEA. This CDR3 is built from 14 residues. Trimming shortened V by 4 bases and J by 3 bases, and 14 bases separated the two germline ends.

This clonotype was found once. V gene TRBV20-1 combines with J gene TRBJ1-5; D may be TRBD1 (6 bases). Germline-derived CDR1 and CDR2 are DFQATT and SNEGSKA (reference sequence). Trimming removed 4 bases from V and 7 bases from J, with 14 bases in between. The CDR3 has 13 amino acids. The CDR3 nucleotides are TGCAGTGCTATCGAACAGGGAAACCAGCCCCAGCATTTT. Translating gives CSAIEQGNQPQHF.

The chain combines TRBV12-3 or TRBV12-4 with TRBJ1-2, with D possibly being TRBD1 (5 bases). The CDR3 loop spans 14 amino acids. V gave up 0 bases and J gave up 3 bases, with 8 bases separating them. The CDR3, as DNA: TGTGCCAGCAGTTTAGCGGGAGGGGACTATGGCTACACCTTC. This gives the protein CASSLAGGDYGYTF.

This chain uses TRBV9 with TRBJ2-5, with D uncertain. This CDR3 region has 13 residues. V was pared by 3 bases and J by 5 bases, with 11 bases between. The germline gives CDR1 SGDLS, CDR2 YYNGEE. CDR3 sequence reads: CASSGNSSETQYF. The CDR3 nucleotides are TGTGCCAGCAGCGGGAACTCCTCCGAGACCCAGTACTTC.

The J gene is TRBJ1-2, the V gene TRBV19; 7 bases map to TRBD1. Germline CDR1 LNHDA, CDR2 SQIVND (reference sequence). The ends lost 6 bases at V and 3 bases at J; junction bases unmatched: 4. The CDR3 extends over 13 amino acids. CDR3 sequence (DNA): TGTGCCAGTAGGGACAGGCTGGACTATGGCTACACCTTC. Residues: CASRDRLDYGYTF.

The chain carries TRBV9 and TRBJ1-1; the D is unclear. The CDR3 length is 12 residues. CDR1 and CDR2 from the germline V gene are SGDLS and YYNGEE. V gave up 0 bases and J gave up 5 bases, with 5 bases separating them. CDR3 in amino acids: CASSVGDTEAFF. As DNA, the CDR3 is TGTGCCAGCAGCGTAGGGGATACTGAAGCTTTCTTT.